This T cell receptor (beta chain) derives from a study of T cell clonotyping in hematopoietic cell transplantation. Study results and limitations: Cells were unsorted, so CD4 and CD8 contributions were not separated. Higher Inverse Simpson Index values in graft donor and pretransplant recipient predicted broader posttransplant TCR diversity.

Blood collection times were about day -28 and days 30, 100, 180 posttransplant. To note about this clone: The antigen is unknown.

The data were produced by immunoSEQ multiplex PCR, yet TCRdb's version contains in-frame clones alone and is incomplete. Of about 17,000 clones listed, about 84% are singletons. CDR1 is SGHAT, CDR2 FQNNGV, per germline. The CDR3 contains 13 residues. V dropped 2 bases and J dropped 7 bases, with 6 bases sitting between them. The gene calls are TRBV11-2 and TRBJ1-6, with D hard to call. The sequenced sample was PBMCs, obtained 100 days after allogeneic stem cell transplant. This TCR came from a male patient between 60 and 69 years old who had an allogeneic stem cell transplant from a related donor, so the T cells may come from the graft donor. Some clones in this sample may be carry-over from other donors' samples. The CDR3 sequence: CASSLTHNSPLHF. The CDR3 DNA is TGTGCCAGCAGCTTAACTCACAATTCACCCCTCCACTTT.